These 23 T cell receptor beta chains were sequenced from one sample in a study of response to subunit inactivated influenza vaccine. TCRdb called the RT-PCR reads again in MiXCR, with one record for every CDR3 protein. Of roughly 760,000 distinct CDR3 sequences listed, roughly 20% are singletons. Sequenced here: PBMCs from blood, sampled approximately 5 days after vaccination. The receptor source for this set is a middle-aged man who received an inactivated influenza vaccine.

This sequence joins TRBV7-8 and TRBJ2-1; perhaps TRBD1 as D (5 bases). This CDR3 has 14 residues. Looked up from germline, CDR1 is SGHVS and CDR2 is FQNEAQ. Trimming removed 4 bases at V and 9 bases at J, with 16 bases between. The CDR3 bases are TGTGCCAGCAGCTCCCGAAACAGGTTCGGTGAGCAGTTCTTC. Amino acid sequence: CASSSRNRFGEQFF. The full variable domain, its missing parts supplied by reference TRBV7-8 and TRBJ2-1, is GAGVSQSPRYKVAKRGQDVALRCDPISGHVSLFWYQQALGQGPEFLTYFQNEAQLDKSGLPSDRFFAERPEGSVSTLKIQRTQQEDSAVYLCASSSRNRFGEQFFGPGTRLTVL.

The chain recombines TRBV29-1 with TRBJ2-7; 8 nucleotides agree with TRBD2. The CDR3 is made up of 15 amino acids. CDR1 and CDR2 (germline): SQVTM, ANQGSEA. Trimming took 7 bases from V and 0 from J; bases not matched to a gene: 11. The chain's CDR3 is CSAFGLAESSYEQYF. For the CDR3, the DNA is TGCAGCGCCTTCGGACTAGCCGAAAGCTCCTACGAGCAGTACTTC.

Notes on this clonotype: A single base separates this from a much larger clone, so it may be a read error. CDR3 sequence (DNA): TGTGCCAGCAGCTCCGGACAGGGACCCTTCTCCTACAATGAGCAGTTCTTC. It encodes CASSSGQGPFSYNEQFF. The V gene is TRBV12-3 or TRBV12-4, the J gene TRBJ2-1; the match to TRBD1 covers 8 bases. After removal of 6 bases from V and 0 bases from J, the junction contained 10 bases not matched to a gene. The CDR3 contains 17 residues.

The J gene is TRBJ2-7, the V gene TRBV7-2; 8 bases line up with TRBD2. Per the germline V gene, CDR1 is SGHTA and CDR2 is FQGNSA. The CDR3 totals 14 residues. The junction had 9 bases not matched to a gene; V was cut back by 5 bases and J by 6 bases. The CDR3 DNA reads TGTGCCAGCAGCCCCTTTGGACTAGCTTCCGAGCAGTACTTC. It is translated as CASSPFGLASEQYF.

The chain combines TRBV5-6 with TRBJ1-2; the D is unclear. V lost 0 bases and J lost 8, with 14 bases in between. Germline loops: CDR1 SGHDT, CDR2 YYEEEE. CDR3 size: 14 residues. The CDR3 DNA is TGTGCCAGCAGCTTGGGTGAATTGGGAAGGGGCTACACCTTC. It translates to CASSLGELGRGYTF.

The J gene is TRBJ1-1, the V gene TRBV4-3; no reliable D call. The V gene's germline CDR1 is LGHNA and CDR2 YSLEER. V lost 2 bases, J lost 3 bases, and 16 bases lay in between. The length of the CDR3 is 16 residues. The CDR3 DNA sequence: TGCGCCAGCAGCCAACTCCCCGGTGGCGGCTACACTGAAGCTTTCTTT. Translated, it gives CASSQLPGGGYTEAFF.

CDR3: CASSHPFSLGETQYF. The CDR3 bases are TGTGCCAGCAGCCATCCCTTTAGCCTCGGAGAGACCCAGTACTTC. This chain joins TRBV7-3 and TRBJ2-5; D unclear. The length of the CDR3 is 15 residues. Trimming shortened V by 5 bases and J by 4 bases, and 17 bases separated the two germline ends. Germline V gene lookup returns CDR1 SGHTA and CDR2 FQGTGA.

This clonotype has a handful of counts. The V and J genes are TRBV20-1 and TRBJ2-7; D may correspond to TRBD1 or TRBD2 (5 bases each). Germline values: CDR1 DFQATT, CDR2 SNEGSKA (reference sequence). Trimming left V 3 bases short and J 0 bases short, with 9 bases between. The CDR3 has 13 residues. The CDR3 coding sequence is TGCAGTGCTAGGACTGGGACCTCCTACGAGCAGTACTTC. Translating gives CSARTGTSYEQYF.

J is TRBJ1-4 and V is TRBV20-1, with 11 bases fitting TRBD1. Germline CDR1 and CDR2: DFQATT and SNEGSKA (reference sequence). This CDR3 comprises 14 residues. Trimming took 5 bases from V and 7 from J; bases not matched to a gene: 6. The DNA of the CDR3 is TGCAGTGCTGGACAGGGGGCAAAGATTGAAAAACTGTTTTTT. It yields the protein CSAGQGAKIEKLFF.

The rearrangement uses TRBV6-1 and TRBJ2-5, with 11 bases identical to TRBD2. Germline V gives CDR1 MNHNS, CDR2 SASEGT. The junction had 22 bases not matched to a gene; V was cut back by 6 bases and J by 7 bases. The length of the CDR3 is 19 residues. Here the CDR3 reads CASSFSGGAWGSSMATQYF. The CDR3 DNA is TGTGCCAGCAGCTTTAGCGGGGGGGCGTGGGGCTCGTCGATGGCGACCCAGTACTTC.

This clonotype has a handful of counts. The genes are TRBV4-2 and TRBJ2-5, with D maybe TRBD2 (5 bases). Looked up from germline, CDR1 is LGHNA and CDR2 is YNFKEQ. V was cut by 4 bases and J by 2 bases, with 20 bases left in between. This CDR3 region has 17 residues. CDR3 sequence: CASSRRGSPTSQETQYF. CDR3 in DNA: TGTGCCAGCAGCCGTAGAGGGAGCCCAACCTCGCAAGAGACCCAGTACTTC.

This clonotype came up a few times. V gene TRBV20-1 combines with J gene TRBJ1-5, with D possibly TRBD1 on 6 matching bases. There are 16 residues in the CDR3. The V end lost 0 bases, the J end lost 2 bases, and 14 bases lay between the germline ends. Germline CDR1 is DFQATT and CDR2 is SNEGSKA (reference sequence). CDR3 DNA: TGCAGTGCTAGAGAAGGTCAGGGGCTTGGCAATCAGCCCCAGCATTTT. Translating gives CSAREGQGLGNQPQHF.

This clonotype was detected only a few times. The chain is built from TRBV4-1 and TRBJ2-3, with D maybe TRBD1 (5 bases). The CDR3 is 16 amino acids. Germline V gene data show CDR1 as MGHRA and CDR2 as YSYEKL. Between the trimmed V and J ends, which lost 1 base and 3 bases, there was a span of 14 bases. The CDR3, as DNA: TGCGCCAGCAGCCAAGGGACAAGCGAGTTTACAGATACGCAGTATTTT. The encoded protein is CASSQGTSEFTDTQYF.

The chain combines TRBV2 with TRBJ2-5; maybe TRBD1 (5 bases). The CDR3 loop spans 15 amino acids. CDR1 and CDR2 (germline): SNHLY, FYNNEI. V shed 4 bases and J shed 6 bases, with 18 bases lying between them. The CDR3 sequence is CASSAVGAELKTQYF. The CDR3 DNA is TGTGCCAGCAGTGCGGTTGGGGCCGAGTTGAAGACCCAGTACTTC.

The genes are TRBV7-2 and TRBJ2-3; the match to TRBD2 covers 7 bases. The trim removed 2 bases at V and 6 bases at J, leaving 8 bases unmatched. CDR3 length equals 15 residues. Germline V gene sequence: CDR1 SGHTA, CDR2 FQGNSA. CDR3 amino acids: CASSLRASGGDTQYF. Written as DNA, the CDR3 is TGTGCCAGCAGCTTAAGGGCTAGCGGTGGCGATACGCAGTATTTT.

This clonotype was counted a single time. The CDR3 nucleotides are TGCAGTGGGGGGCGCGGGCCTATCGAAGATACGCAGTATTTT. Translated: CSGGRGPIEDTQYF. The chain combines TRBV20-1 with TRBJ2-3, with D tentatively TRBD1 (6 bases). The CDR3 is made up of 14 amino acids. Germline assignment: CDR1 DFQATT and CDR2 SNEGSKA (reference sequence). V was shortened by 7 bases and J by 5 bases, with 19 bases between the two germline ends.

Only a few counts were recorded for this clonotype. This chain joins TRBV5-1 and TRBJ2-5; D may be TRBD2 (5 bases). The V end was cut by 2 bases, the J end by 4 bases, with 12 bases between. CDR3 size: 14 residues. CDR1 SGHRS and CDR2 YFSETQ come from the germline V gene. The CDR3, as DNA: TGCGCCAGCAGCTTCTGGAGGACCGCAGAGACCCAGTACTTC. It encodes CASSFWRTAETQYF. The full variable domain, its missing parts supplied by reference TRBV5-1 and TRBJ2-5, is KAGVTQTPRYLIKTRGQQVTLSCSPISGHRSVSWYQQTPGQGLQFLFEYFSETQRNKGNFPGRFSGRQFSNSRSEMNVSTLELGDSALYLCASSFWRTAETQYFGPGTRLLVL.

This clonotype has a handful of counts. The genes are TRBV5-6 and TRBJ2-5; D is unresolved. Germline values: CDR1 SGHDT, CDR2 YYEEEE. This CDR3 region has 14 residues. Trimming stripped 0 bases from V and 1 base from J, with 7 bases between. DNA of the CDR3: TGTGCCAGCAGCTTGGCCCTATTCCAAGAGACCCAGTACTTC. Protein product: CASSLALFQETQYF. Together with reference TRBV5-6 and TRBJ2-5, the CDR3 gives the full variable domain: DAGVTQSPTHLIKTRGQQVTLRCSPKSGHDTVSWYQQALGQGPQFIFQYYEEEERQRGNFPDRFSGHQFPNYSSELNVNALLLGDSALYLCASSLALFQETQYFGPGTRLLVL.

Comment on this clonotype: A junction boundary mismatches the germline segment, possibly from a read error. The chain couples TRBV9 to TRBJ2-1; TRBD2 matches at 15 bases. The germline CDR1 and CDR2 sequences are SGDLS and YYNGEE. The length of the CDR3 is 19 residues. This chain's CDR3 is CASSLTGTSGRFSYNEEFF. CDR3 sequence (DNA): TGTGCCAGCAGCCTCACCGGGACTAGCGGGAGGTTTTCCTACAATGAGGAGTTCTTC.

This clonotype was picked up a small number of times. Written as DNA, the CDR3 is TGTGCCAGCAGTGCGGGCGGGACAGGGGGCTTCGAGCAGTACTTC. It translates to CASSAGGTGGFEQYF. This chain joins TRBV12-3 or TRBV12-4 and TRBJ2-7, with 12 bases aligning to TRBD1. Germline trimming cut 5 bases from V and 6 bases from J; bases unmatched to any gene: 8. The CDR3 sequence is 15 residues long.

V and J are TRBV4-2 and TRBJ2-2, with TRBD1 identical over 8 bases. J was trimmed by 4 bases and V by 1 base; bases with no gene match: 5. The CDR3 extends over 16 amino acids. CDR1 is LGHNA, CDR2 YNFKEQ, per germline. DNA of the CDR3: TGTGCCAGCAGCCAAGGGACAGGGTTCAGCACCGGGGAGCTGTTTTTT. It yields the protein CASSQGTGFSTGELFF.

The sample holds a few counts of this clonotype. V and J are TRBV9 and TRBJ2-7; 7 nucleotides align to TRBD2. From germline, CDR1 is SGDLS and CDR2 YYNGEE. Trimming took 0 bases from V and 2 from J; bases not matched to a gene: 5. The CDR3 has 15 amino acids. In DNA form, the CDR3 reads TGTGCCAGCAGCGTAGGTGTGACTAGCACCTACGAGCAGTACTTC. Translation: CASSVGVTSTYEQYF.

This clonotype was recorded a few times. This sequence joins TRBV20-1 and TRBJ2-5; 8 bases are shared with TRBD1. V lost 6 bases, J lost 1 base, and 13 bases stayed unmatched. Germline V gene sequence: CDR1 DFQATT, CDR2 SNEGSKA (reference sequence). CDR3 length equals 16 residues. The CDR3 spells CSAEWTGTGVQETQYF. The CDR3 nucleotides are TGCAGTGCCGAATGGACCGGGACAGGCGTCCAAGAGACCCAGTACTTC.